One sample yielded the 23 T cell receptor beta chains listed below, sequenced in a study of chemoradiotherapy in HPV16-positive cancers. Sequencing was performed with immunoSEQ multiplex PCR; in TCRdb, only in-frame clones are kept and a portion is missing. In the table there are more than 25,000 clones, 93% of which are singletons. The material sequenced was blood, taken from a patient who underwent chemoradiotherapy. These receptors all come from a human donor with HPV-associated anogenital cancer.

The rearrangement links TRBV27 to TRBJ2-7; D possibly corresponds to TRBD2 (7 bases). In germline, CDR1 is MNHEY, CDR2 SMNVEV (reference sequence). The CDR3 totals 14 residues. Trimming stripped 3 bases from V and 2 bases from J, with 11 bases between. CDR3 amino acids: CASSFRGDTYEQYF. The CDR3 nucleotides read TGTGCCAGCAGTTTCCGGGGGGACACCTACGAGCAGTACTTC.

The chain carries TRBV5-4 and TRBJ1-5, with 8 bases aligning to TRBD1. The CDR3 totals 14 residues. CDR1 SGHNT and CDR2 YYREEE come from the germline V gene (reference sequence). V trimming: 4 bases; J trimming: 6 bases; junction bases outside the gene matches: 6. CDR3 nucleotides: TGTGCCAGCAGCCCCGGGACAGGTTTTCAGCCCCAGCATTTT. Translating gives CASSPGTGFQPQHF.

J is TRBJ2-3 and V is TRBV7-2, with 8 bases matching TRBD1. Germline V gene lookup returns CDR1 SGHTA and CDR2 FQGNSA. The CDR3 has 18 amino acids. Germline trimming cut 5 bases from V and 2 bases from J; bases unmatched to any gene: 15. CDR3 protein: CASSLQQAGTGITDTQYF. The CDR3 bases are TGTGCCAGCAGCCTACAGCAAGCAGGGACAGGAATCACAGATACGCAGTATTTT.

The chain couples TRBV5-5 to TRBJ1-6, with a possible D match to TRBD1 (6 bases). The germline V gene encodes CDR1 SGHKS and CDR2 YYEKEE (reference sequence). V dropped 1 base and J dropped 3 bases, with 8 bases sitting between them. The CDR3 contains 15 residues. For the CDR3, the DNA is TGTGCCAGCAGCTTGTCACAGGGCTATAATTCACCCCTCCACTTT. It yields the protein CASSLSQGYNSPLHF.

The V gene is TRBV11-1, the J gene TRBJ1-1; 8 nucleotides align to TRBD1. The CDR3 contains 13 residues. The junction had 4 bases not matched to a gene; V was cut back by 6 bases and J by 4 bases. CDR1 and CDR2 from the germline V gene are SGHAT and FQDESV (reference sequence). CDR3 sequence reads: CASSHRGSTEAFF. In DNA form, the CDR3 reads TGTGCCAGCAGTCACAGGGGGAGCACTGAAGCTTTCTTT.

This rearrangement joins TRBV7-8 to TRBJ2-7, with no clear D. Trimming removed 1 base at V and 2 bases at J, with 6 bases between. Germline CDR1 SGHVS, CDR2 FQNEAQ. The CDR3 length is 13 residues. The CDR3 region has the DNA TGTGCCAGCAGCTTAGGGCGCCCCTACGAGCAGTACTTC. It encodes CASSLGRPYEQYF.

V is TRBV29-1 and J is TRBJ2-1; D not certain. Trimming stripped 6 bases from V and 8 bases from J, with 14 bases between. Germline CDR1 is SQVTM and CDR2 is ANQGSEA. This CDR3 comprises 12 residues. CDR3 protein: CSVWSGGDEQFF. CDR3 coding DNA: TGCAGCGTCTGGTCCGGTGGAGATGAGCAGTTCTTC.

This chain joins TRBV5-1 and TRBJ2-7, with 14 bases identical to TRBD2. The CDR3 spans 16 residues. Germline V gene sequence: CDR1 SGHRS, CDR2 YFSETQ. Unmatched junction bases numbered 6, after V lost 4 bases and J lost 3 bases. CDR3 in amino acids: CASSPGLAGAFYEQYF. The CDR3, as DNA: TGCGCCAGCAGCCCGGGACTAGCGGGAGCGTTCTACGAGCAGTACTTC.

V usage is TRBV6-1 and J usage is TRBJ2-2; 11 nucleotides align to TRBD2. There are 15 residues in the CDR3. V was clipped by 7 bases and J by 3 bases; unmatched bases: 4. Germline-derived CDR1 and CDR2 are MNHNS and SASEGT. The CDR3 sequence: CASIPSGGYTGELFF. CDR3 sequence (DNA): TGTGCCAGCATCCCTAGCGGGGGGTACACCGGGGAGCTGTTTTTT.

This chain joins TRBV5-1 and TRBJ1-1; maybe TRBD1 (6 bases). CDR3 length: 13 amino acids. Deletions cut 2 bases from V and 3 bases from J, with 8 bases between. The germline V gene encodes CDR1 SGHRS and CDR2 YFSETQ. This chain's CDR3 is CASSFGGHTEAFF. CDR3 in DNA: TGCGCCAGCAGCTTCGGGGGGCACACTGAAGCTTTCTTT. Full variable domain (rest looked up from reference TRBV5-1 and TRBJ1-1): KAGVTQTPRYLIKTRGQQVTLSCSPISGHRSVSWYQQTPGQGLQFLFEYFSETQRNKGNFPGRFSGRQFSNSRSEMNVSTLELGDSALYLCASSFGGHTEAFFGQGTRLTVV.

This chain joins TRBV6-5 and TRBJ1-2; 7 bases fit TRBD1. Trimming at V came to 2 bases and at J to 4 bases, leaving 4 bases not matched to a gene. Germline CDR1 MNHEY, CDR2 SVGAGI. The CDR3 contains 14 residues. The CDR3 loop is CASSYPGQPYGYTF. The CDR3 DNA reads as TGTGCCAGCAGTTACCCGGGACAGCCCTATGGCTACACCTTC.

This chain connects TRBV6-5 to TRBJ2-2; D call uncertain. The length of the CDR3 is 15 residues. The V gene lost 6 bases and the J gene lost 7 bases, with 18 bases spanning the gap. Looked up from germline, CDR1 is MNHEY and CDR2 is SVGAGI. Here the CDR3 DNA reads TGTGCCAGCAGAGGGATTAGTAATCAGGACGGGGAGCTGTTTTTT. Translating it yields CASRGISNQDGELFF.

V is TRBV19 and J is TRBJ2-2, with D unclear. The CDR3 spans 13 residues. Germline V lookup: CDR1 LNHDA, CDR2 SQIVND (reference sequence). V lost 2 bases and J 6 bases, leaving 7 bases between the germline ends. CDR3 DNA: TGTGCCAGTAGTATAATGATTTCCGGGGAGCTGTTTTTT. It yields the protein CASSIMISGELFF.

The rearrangement joins TRBV19 to TRBJ1-1; the D gene is possibly TRBD1 (5 bases). There are 13 residues in the CDR3. V lost 1 base and J 14 bases, leaving 17 bases between the germline ends. Germline V lookup: CDR1 LNHDA, CDR2 SQIVND (reference sequence). CDR3 in amino acids: CASSIVRGSLKFF. The CDR3 nucleotides read TGTGCCAGTAGTATAGTGAGGGGATCACTAAAGTTCTTT.

V is TRBV18 and J is TRBJ1-2, with a weak D call TRBD1 (5 bases). CDR3 size: 14 residues. The germline V gene encodes CDR1 KGHSH and CDR2 LQKENI. Trimming removed 3 bases from V and 1 base from J, with 9 bases in between. The CDR3 DNA sequence: TGTGCCAGCTCACCCCAGACAGATAACTATGGCTACACCTTC. It yields the protein CASSPQTDNYGYTF.

The chain is built from TRBV28 and TRBJ1-2, with D maybe TRBD1 (5 bases). CDR1 and CDR2 (germline): MDHEN, SYDVKM. The CDR3 is made up of 12 amino acids. V lost 5 bases, J lost 10 bases, and 14 bases lay in between. The CDR3 region is CASSLPQGPYTF. The CDR3 DNA follows: TGTGCCAGCAGTCTCCCCCAGGGACCCTACACCTTC.

This CDR3 reads CASSLGDREHEKLFF. The CDR3 DNA reads TGTGCCAGCAGCTTAGGGGACAGGGAGCATGAAAAACTGTTTTTT. V usage is TRBV7-9 and J usage is TRBJ1-4, with 9 bases identical to TRBD1. Trimming removed 1 base from V and 6 bases from J; junction bases left unmatched: 3. The CDR3 loop spans 15 amino acids. Germline CDR1 reads SEHNR; CDR2 reads FQNEAQ (reference sequence).

The chain joins TRBV9 to TRBJ1-4, with D hard to call. This CDR3 is built from 15 residues. Looked up from germline, CDR1 is SGDLS and CDR2 is YYNGEE. V lost 4 bases, J lost 7 bases, and 17 bases lay in between. The CDR3 is CASSSSGLAVEKLFF. The CDR3, as DNA: TGTGCCAGCAGCTCCTCAGGCCTCGCCGTTGAAAAACTGTTTTTT.

The rearrangement joins TRBV19 to TRBJ2-5; D gene uncertain. V gave up 3 bases and J gave up 0 bases, with 5 bases separating them. This CDR3 is built from 13 residues. Germline CDR1 is LNHDA and CDR2 is SQIVND (reference sequence). CDR3 protein: CASSMANQETQYF. CDR3 nucleotides: TGTGCCAGTAGTATGGCCAACCAAGAGACCCAGTACTTC.

The chain joins TRBV5-1 to TRBJ2-2, with 10 bases that match TRBD2. There are 19 residues in the CDR3. The trim removed 4 bases at V and 3 bases at J, leaving 15 bases unmatched. The germline gives CDR1 SGHRS, CDR2 YFSETQ. The CDR3 here is CASSQLGLAQTTHTGELFF. CDR3 nucleotide sequence: TGCGCCAGCAGCCAACTGGGACTAGCGCAAACCACCCACACCGGGGAGCTGTTTTTT.

This clone was seen once. The rearrangement joins TRBV9 to TRBJ1-2; tentative D call: TRBD1 (5 bases). V was clipped by 8 bases and J by 0 bases, with 17 bases between them. Germline V gives CDR1 SGDLS, CDR2 YYNGEE. CDR3 length: 15 amino acids. The CDR3 nucleotides are TGTGCCAGTGGAGGGGCCGGACTGACTAACTATGGCTACACCTTC. This translates into CASGGAGLTNYGYTF.

The chain carries TRBV19 and TRBJ2-6; TRBD1 is a possible D gene (5 bases). CDR1 LNHDA and CDR2 SQIVND come from the germline V gene (reference sequence). V was clipped by 8 bases and J by 2 bases, with 13 bases between them. This CDR3 is built from 15 residues. The CDR3 loop is CASHPPGTGANVLTF. In DNA form, the CDR3 reads TGTGCCAGTCACCCTCCAGGGACTGGGGCCAACGTCCTGACTTTC.

This chain connects TRBV5-1 to TRBJ2-5; a weak D match, TRBD2 (5 bases). Trimming left V 0 bases short and J 0 bases short, with 9 bases between. Germline CDR1 SGHRS, CDR2 YFSETQ. The CDR3 runs 15 residues. The CDR3 DNA is TGCGCCAGCAGCTTGGCCGGGGTATACCAAGAGACCCAGTACTTC. It encodes CASSLAGVYQETQYF.